Presented here are 13 T cell receptor beta chains from one specimen sequenced in a study of blood T cell repertoires in COVID-19. Profiling relied on immunoSEQ multiplex PCR, and the TCRdb table lists in-frame clones only, not all of them. The top ten clones hold around 7.9% of a sample with about 160,000 clones, approximately 79% of them seen once. The sequenced sample consisted of PBMCs or T cells enriched from blood (not recorded which). These receptors all come from a man aged 50 to 60 who had recovered from COVID-19.

The genes are TRBV7-8 and TRBJ2-3; 8 positions agree with TRBD2. Looked up from germline, CDR1 is SGHVS and CDR2 is FQNEAQ. Trimming removed 2 bases from V and 1 base from J; junction bases left unmatched: 5. The CDR3 is 16 residues long. The CDR3 coding sequence is TGTGCCAGCAGCTTAACGGGGGGGCGGGGCACAGATACGCAGTATTTT. Translation gives CASSLTGGRGTDTQYF.

This clone was seen a single time. CDR3 nucleotide sequence: TGTGCCAGCAGCCCGACTAGGAGCACAGATACGCAGTATTTT. As protein: CASSPTRSTDTQYF. The chain has TRBV11-2 and TRBJ2-3; tentatively, D is TRBD2 (6 bases). V dropped 5 bases and J dropped 0 bases, with 9 bases sitting between them. This CDR3 is built from 14 residues. Germline-derived CDR1 and CDR2 are SGHAT and FQNNGV.

CDR3: CASSVSGLRGELFF. CDR3 DNA sequence: TGTGCCAGCAGCGTCTCGGGACTTAGGGGGGAGCTGTTTTTT. The V gene is TRBV7-9, the J gene TRBJ2-2, with TRBD2 as a possible D gene (6 bases). Trimming removed 5 bases from V and 8 bases from J, with 15 bases in between. Germline assignment: CDR1 SEHNR and CDR2 FQNEAQ (reference sequence). There are 14 residues in the CDR3. Full variable domain (rest looked up from reference TRBV7-9 and TRBJ2-2): DTGVSQNPRHKITKRGQNVTFRCDPISEHNRLYWYRQTLGQGPEFLTYFQNEAQLEKSRLLSDRFSAERPKGSFSTLEIQRTEQGDSAMYLCASSVSGLRGELFFGEGSRLTVL.

This clone was found a few times. The chain combines TRBV5-1 with TRBJ1-1; D is unclear. Germline values: CDR1 SGHRS, CDR2 YFSETQ. The CDR3 has 19 amino acids. Trimming shortened V by 2 bases and J by 0 bases, and 23 bases separated the two germline ends. The CDR3 region has the DNA TGCGCCAGCAGCTTCGACAAACAGTCTACCGGGGTAATGAACACTGAAGCTTTCTTT. It codes for CASSFDKQSTGVMNTEAFF.

The CDR3 region has the DNA TGTGCCAGCAGCGCGCAACAGGGGACTGAAGCTTTCTTT. It translates to CASSAQQGTEAFF. The chain has TRBV5-4 and TRBJ1-1; 7 bases are a match to TRBD1. The CDR3 covers 13 residues. V lost 4 bases, J lost 5 bases, and 5 bases stayed unmatched. From germline, CDR1 is SGHNT and CDR2 YYREEE (reference sequence).

The V gene is TRBV2, the J gene TRBJ2-4; D is unclear. V was cut by 6 bases and J by 5 bases, with 11 bases left in between. Germline V gene lookup returns CDR1 SNHLY and CDR2 FYNNEI. This CDR3 comprises 13 residues. CDR3 sequence (DNA): TGTGCCAGCAGCCCCTCTCGGGAAAACATTCAGTACTTC. This translates into CASSPSRENIQYF. Complete variable domain (other parts from reference TRBV2 and TRBJ2-4): EPEVTQTPSHQVTQMGQEVILRCVPISNHLYFYWYRQILGQKVEFLVSFYNNEISEKSEIFDDQFSVERPDGSNFTLKIRSTKLEDSAMYFCASSPSRENIQYFGAGTRLSVL.

Only one count was recorded for this clone. The chain joins TRBV7-9 to TRBJ1-1; D gene uncertain. Germline loops: CDR1 SEHNR, CDR2 FQNEAQ (reference sequence). The CDR3 loop spans 14 amino acids. Trimming pared 4 bases from V and 4 bases from J, leaving 13 bases between. As DNA, the CDR3 is TGTGCCAGCAGCTCCGCGGGCCAGGCCACTGAAGCTTTCTTT. It specifies CASSSAGQATEAFF.

This chain links TRBV5-1 with TRBJ2-7, with no clear D. V lost 4 bases and J lost 4, with 12 bases in between. Germline V gives CDR1 SGHRS, CDR2 YFSETQ. This CDR3 region has 13 residues. DNA for the CDR3: TGCGCCAGCAGCCCAAGCCCAGGTTACGAGCAGTACTTC. Protein sequence: CASSPSPGYEQYF.

The chain is built from TRBV5-5 and TRBJ2-7; D remains ambiguous. Germline lookup yields CDR1 SGHKS and CDR2 YYEKEE (reference sequence). V lost 2 bases, J lost 1 base, and 7 bases lay in between. This CDR3 is built from 13 residues. CDR3 protein: CASSFMSSYEQYF. The CDR3 DNA follows: TGTGCCAGCAGCTTTATGAGTTCCTACGAGCAGTACTTC.

The chain joins TRBV5-1 to TRBJ1-2; tentative D call: TRBD1 (5 bases). CDR3 length: 12 residues. Between the trimmed V and J ends, which lost 1 base and 7 bases, there was a span of 8 bases. Germline CDR1 SGHRS, CDR2 YFSETQ. As DNA, the CDR3 is TGCGCCAGCAGCTTGTCGACAGTTGGCTACACCTTC. Its translation is CASSLSTVGYTF.

This clone appeared a single time. The rearrangement links TRBV27 to TRBJ1-5; D is perhaps TRBD1 (5 bases). Trimming took off 6 bases at V and 0 bases at J, with 15 bases between the two ends. The germline CDR1 and CDR2 sequences are MNHEY and SMNVEV (reference sequence). The CDR3 runs 16 residues. The CDR3: CASRPDNFYSNQPQHF. The CDR3, as DNA: TGTGCCAGCAGGCCGGACAATTTTTATAGCAATCAGCCCCAGCATTTT.

V and J are TRBV7-2 and TRBJ2-6; TRBD2 agrees at 11 bases. Trimming cost V 5 bases and J 16 bases; bases outside gene matches: 4. Germline V gene lookup returns CDR1 SGHTA and CDR2 FQGNSA. The CDR3 extends over 12 amino acids. DNA of the CDR3: TGTGCCAGCAGCGCCGGACTAGCGGGTCTGACTTTC. Its protein product is CASSAGLAGLTF.

The chain couples TRBV27 to TRBJ1-1; no firm D call. V lost 5 bases to trimming and J lost 4 bases, with 14 bases between them. CDR1 and CDR2 from the germline V gene are MNHEY and SMNVEV (reference sequence). The CDR3 contains 14 residues. CDR3 loop: CASSPFEGSTEAFF. The CDR3 bases are TGTGCCAGCAGTCCTTTCGAGGGAAGCACTGAAGCTTTCTTT.